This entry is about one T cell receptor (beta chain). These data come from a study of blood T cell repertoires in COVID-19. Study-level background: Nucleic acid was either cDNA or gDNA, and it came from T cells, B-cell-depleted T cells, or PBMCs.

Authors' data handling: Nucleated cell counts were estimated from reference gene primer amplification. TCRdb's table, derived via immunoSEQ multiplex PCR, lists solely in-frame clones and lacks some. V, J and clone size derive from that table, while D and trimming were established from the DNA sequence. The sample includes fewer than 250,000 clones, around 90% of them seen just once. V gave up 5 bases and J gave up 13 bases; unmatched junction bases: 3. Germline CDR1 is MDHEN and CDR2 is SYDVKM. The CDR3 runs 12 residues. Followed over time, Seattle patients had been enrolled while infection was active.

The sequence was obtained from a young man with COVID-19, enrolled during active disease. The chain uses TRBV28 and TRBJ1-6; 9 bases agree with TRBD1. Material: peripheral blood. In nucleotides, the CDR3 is TGTGCCAGCAGTACAGGGGGCTCTCCCCTCCACTTT. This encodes CASSTGGSPLHF.